This T cell receptor (beta chain) stems from a study of blood T cell repertoires in COVID-19. Study-wide background: Specimens from acute and convalescent COVID-19 originated in the United States, Italy and Spain. T cells, B-cell-depleted T cells, or PBMCs provided the cDNA or gDNA that served as material.

Germline V gives CDR1 SGHNT, CDR2 YYREEE (reference sequence). V was cut by 3 bases and J by 1 base, with 17 bases left in between. The CDR3 extends over 16 amino acids. The recovered donors of Cohort 3 showed two negative PCRs, clearance, or symptom resolution. In the authors' methods: Amplification of reference gene primers was used by the study to estimate nucleated cell counts. Measured with immunoSEQ multiplex PCR; TCRdb has only the in-frame clones, and not every one. V and J calls and clone size are those listed in that table; D and trimming were worked out from the DNA. Altogether around 130,000 clones are present, approximately 86% being singletons, with the ten largest covering about 2.5%.

The specimen was PBMCs or T cells enriched from blood (not recorded which). The chain employs TRBV5-4 and TRBJ2-7, with D perhaps matching TRBD2 (5 bases). The TCR sequence derives from a woman in her forties or fifties who had recovered from COVID-19. CDR3 amino acids: CASSSAYGELSYEQYF. In DNA form, the CDR3 reads TGTGCCAGCAGCTCTGCTTACGGGGAGTTGTCCTACGAGCAGTACTTC.